Listed below are T cell receptor beta chains from one sample, sequenced in a study of T cell repertoires in cytomegalovirus infection. No antigen is known for these receptors. TCRdb re-called the reads through MiXCR, storing one row per CDR3 protein. The data hold approximately 310,000 distinct CDR3 sequences, with roughly 25% observed a single time. The sample here was cultured PBMCs, taken from culture after CMV antigen stimulation. These receptors were obtained from a human donor in good health (CMV status not recorded). Some clones in this sample may be carry-over from other donors' samples. Each CDR3 is given with its conserved first and last residue. The D gene is left open where the match is weak. Clone size is not always given. Where it is, it says once, few, many or a class for expanded clones.

D | size | J | V | CDR3 | DNA
- | - | TRBJ1-6 | TRBV7-2 | CASSQAPRGGNSPLHF | TGTGCCAGCAGCCAAGCCCCGCGGGGGGGCAATTCACCCCTCCACTTT
- | - | TRBJ1-2 | TRBV7-2 | CASSLVGGERGYTF | TGTGCCAGCAGCTTAGTGGGGGGCGAGAGGGGCTACACCTTC
- | few | TRBJ2-3 | TRBV4-1 | CASSQDRAAATQYF | TGCGCCAGCAGCCAAGACCGCGCCGCAGCTACGCAGTATTTT
TRBD1 | few | TRBJ2-5 | TRBV6-5 | CASRTGGIGETQYF | TGTGCCAGCAGGACAGGGGGAATCGGGGAGACCCAGTACTTC
TRBD2 | many | TRBJ2-5 | TRBV7-2 | CASSFWGLAGERETQYF | TGTGCCAGCAGCTTTTGGGGACTAGCGGGAGAGAGAGAGACCCAGTACTTC
- | few | TRBJ1-2 | TRBV28 | CASRPPQRLLYGYTF | TGTGCCAGCAGGCCTCCACAGCGCCTTCTATATGGCTACACCTTC
TRBD1 | - | TRBJ1-2 | TRBV6-1 | CASRVGQGRNYGYTF | TGTGCCAGCAGGGTCGGACAGGGTCGAAACTATGGCTACACCTTC
- | many | TRBJ1-1 | TRBV7-8 | CASSLAGGSEAFF | TGTGCCAGCAGCTTAGCTGGAGGGTCAGAAGCTTTCTTT
- | many | TRBJ1-4 | TRBV7-6 | CASSFGLGLNEKLFF | TGTGCCAGCAGCTTCGGCCTAGGCCTTAATGAAAAACTGTTTTTT
TRBD2 | - | TRBJ2-7 | TRBV6-2/TRBV6-3 | CASSLSGRGTEQYF | TGTGCCAGCAGTCTCAGCGGGAGAGGGACCGAGCAGTACTTC
- | - | TRBJ2-3 | TRBV25-1 | CASSESGRDGTDTQYF | TGTGCCAGCAGTGAAAGTGGGCGGGATGGTACAGATACGCAGTATTTT
TRBD2 | many | TRBJ2-1 | TRBV28 | CASQPPTAGVEQFF | TGTGCCAGCCAACCTCCAACCGCGGGAGTTGAGCAGTTCTTC
- | many | TRBJ2-3 | TRBV7-2 | CASSLVQIFTDTQYF | TGTGCCAGCAGCTTAGTACAGATATTCACAGATACGCAGTATTTT
TRBD2 | - | TRBJ2-1 | TRBV7-9 | CASSPHTSGTYNEQFF | TGTGCCAGCAGCCCGCACACTAGCGGGACCTACAATGAGCAGTTCTTC
- | - | TRBJ2-2 | TRBV27 | CASSLLVGAGELFF | TGTGCCAGCAGTTTACTGGTGGGGGCCGGGGAGCTGTTTTTT
TRBD2 | - | TRBJ2-5 | TRBV29-1 | CSVAISGKTQYF | TGCAGCGTGGCCATTAGCGGGAAGACCCAGTACTTC
- | few | TRBJ2-2 | TRBV12-5 | CASGLLGTGELFF | TGTGCTAGTGGTTTATTAGGGACCGGGGAGCTGTTTTTT
TRBD1 | few | TRBJ1-6 | TRBV28 | CASREATGENSPLHF | TGTGCCAGCAGAGAGGCTACAGGGGAGAACTCACCCCTCCACTTT
- | once | TRBJ1-2 | TRBV9 | CASSGLNREGYGYTF | TGTGCCAGCAGCGGTTTGAACAGGGAGGGCTATGGCTACACCTTC
- | - | TRBJ2-2 | TRBV19 | CASSRQPANTGELFF | TGTGCCAGTAGTAGACAGCCTGCGAACACCGGGGAGCTGTTTTTT
TRBD1 | - | TRBJ1-6 | TRBV11-3 | CASSPAGTVNSPLHF | TGTGCCAGCAGTCCCGCCGGGACAGTTAATTCACCCCTCCACTTT
- | - | TRBJ2-5 | TRBV7-2 | CASSDRGETQYF | TGTGCCAGCAGCGACAGAGGGGAGACCCAGTACTTC
- | few | TRBJ2-7 | TRBV27 | CASSRALTSYEQYF | TGTGCCAGCAGCCGGGCTTTGACCTCCTACGAGCAGTACTTC
TRBD1 | - | TRBJ2-7 | TRBV12-3/TRBV12-4 | CASRKTGQSYEQYF | TGTGCCAGCAGAAAAACGGGACAGAGCTACGAGCAGTACTTC
- | few | TRBJ1-6 | TRBV12-5 | CASGLVLWGGSSYNSPLHF | TGTGCTAGTGGTTTGGTACTATGGGGCGGGAGCTCCTATAATTCACCCCTCCACTTT
TRBD1 | - | TRBJ2-7 | TRBV5-1 | CASSLTPLRQGLSSYEQYF | TGCGCCAGCAGCTTGACCCCGCTCCGACAGGGCTTAAGCTCCTACGAGCAGTACTTC
- | many | TRBJ1-2 | TRBV7-2 | CASSLEVGAVGYTF | TGTGCCAGCAGCTTAGAAGTGGGGGCGGTTGGCTACACCTTC
TRBD1 | - | TRBJ2-5 | TRBV7-6 | CASSLPAVQGARTQYF | TGTGCCAGCAGCTTACCGGCGGTCCAGGGGGCTCGTACCCAGTACTTC
- | many | TRBJ1-1 | TRBV7-2 | CASSVFPTEAFF | TGTGCCAGCAGCGTTTTTCCCACTGAAGCTTTCTTT